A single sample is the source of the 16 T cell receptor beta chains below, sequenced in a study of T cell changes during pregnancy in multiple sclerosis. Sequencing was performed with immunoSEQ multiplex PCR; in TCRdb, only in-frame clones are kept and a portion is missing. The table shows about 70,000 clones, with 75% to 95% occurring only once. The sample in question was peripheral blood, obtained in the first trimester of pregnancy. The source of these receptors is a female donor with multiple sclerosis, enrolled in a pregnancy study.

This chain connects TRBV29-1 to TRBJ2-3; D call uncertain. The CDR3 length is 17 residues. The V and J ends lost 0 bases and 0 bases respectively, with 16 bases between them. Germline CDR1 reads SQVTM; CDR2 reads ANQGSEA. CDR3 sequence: CSVEDRGFSSSTDTQYF. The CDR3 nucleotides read TGCAGCGTTGAAGATCGAGGCTTTTCAAGTAGCACAGATACGCAGTATTTT.

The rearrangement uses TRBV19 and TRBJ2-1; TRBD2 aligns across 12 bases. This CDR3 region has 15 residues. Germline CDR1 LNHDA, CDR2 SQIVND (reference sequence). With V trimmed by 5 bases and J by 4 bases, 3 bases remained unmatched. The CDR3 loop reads CASSVTSGRYNEQFF. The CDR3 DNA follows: TGTGCCAGTAGTGTGACTAGCGGGAGATACAATGAGCAGTTCTTC.

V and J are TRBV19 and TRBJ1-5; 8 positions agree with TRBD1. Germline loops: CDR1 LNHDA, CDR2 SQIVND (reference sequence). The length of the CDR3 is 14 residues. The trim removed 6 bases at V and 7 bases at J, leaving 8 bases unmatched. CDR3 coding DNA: TGTGCCAGTAGGGAGACAGGGGAGTACCAGCCCCAGCATTTT. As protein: CASRETGEYQPQHF.

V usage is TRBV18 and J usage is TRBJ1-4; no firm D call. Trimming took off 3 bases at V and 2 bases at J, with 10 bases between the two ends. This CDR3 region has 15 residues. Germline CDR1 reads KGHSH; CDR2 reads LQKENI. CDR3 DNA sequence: TGTGCCAGCTCACCCGGGGTGCCGACTAATGAAAAACTGTTTTTT. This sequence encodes CASSPGVPTNEKLFF.

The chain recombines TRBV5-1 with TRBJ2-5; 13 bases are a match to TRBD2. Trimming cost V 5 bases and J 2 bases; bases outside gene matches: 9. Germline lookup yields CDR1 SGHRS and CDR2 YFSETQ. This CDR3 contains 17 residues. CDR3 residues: CASSLVGLAGPQETQYF. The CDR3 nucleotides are TGCGCCAGCAGTCTGGTGGGACTAGCGGGGCCTCAAGAGACCCAGTACTTC.

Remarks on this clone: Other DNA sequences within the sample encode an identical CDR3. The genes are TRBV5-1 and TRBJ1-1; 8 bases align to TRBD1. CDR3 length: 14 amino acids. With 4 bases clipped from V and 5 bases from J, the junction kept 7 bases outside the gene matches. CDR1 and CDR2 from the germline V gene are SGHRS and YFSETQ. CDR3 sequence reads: CASSPGQGTTEAFF. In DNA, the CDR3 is TGCGCCAGCAGCCCCGGACAGGGAACAACTGAAGCTTTCTTT.

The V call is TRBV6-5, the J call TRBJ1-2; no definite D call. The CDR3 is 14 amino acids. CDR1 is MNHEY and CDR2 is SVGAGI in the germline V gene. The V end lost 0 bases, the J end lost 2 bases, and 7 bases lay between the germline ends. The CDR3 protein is CASSYSSGNYGYTF. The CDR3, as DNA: TGTGCCAGCAGTTACTCGAGCGGGAACTATGGCTACACCTTC.

The CDR3 nucleotides read TGTGCCAGCAGTTTATCGGGGGGGGAGAGGGGATTCGAGCAGTTCTTC. Protein product: CASSLSGGERGFEQFF. V and J are TRBV27 and TRBJ2-1, with TRBD2 identical over 7 bases. The CDR3 covers 16 residues. V lost 0 bases to trimming and J lost 10 bases; unmatched junction nucleotides: 12. Germline CDR1 MNHEY, CDR2 SMNVEV (reference sequence).

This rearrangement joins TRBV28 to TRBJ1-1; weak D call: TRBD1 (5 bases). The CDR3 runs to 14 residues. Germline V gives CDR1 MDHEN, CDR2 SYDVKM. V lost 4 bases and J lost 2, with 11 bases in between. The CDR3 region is CASSYGGGNTEAFF. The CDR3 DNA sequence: TGTGCCAGCAGTTACGGGGGTGGTAACACTGAAGCTTTCTTT.

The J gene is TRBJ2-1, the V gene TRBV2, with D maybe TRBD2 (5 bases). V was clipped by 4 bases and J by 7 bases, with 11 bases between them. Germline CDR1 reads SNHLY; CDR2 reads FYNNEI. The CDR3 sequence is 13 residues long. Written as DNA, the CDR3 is TGTGCCAGCAGTGTAAGGGAGTGGAATGAGCAGTTCTTC. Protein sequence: CASSVREWNEQFF.

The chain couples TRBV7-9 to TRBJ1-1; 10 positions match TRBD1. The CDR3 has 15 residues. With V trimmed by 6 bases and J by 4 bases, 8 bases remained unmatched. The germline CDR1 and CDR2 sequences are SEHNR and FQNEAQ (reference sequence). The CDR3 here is CASRRDRGWGTEAFF. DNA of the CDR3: TGTGCCAGCAGACGGGACAGGGGATGGGGCACTGAAGCTTTCTTT.

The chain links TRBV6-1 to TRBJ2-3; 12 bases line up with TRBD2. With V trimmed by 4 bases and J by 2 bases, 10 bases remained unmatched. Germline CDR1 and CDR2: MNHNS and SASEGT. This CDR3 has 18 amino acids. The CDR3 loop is CASSALAGGPQSTDTQYF. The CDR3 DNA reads TGTGCCAGCAGTGCGCTAGCGGGGGGGCCGCAGTCCACAGATACGCAGTATTTT.

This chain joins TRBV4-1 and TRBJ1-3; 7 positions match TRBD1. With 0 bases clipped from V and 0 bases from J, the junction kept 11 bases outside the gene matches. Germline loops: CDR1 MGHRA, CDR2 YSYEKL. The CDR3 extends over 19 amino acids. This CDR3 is CASSQDSAQGTLSGNTIYF. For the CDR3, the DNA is TGCGCCAGCAGCCAAGATTCGGCACAGGGGACCCTCTCTGGAAACACCATATATTTT.

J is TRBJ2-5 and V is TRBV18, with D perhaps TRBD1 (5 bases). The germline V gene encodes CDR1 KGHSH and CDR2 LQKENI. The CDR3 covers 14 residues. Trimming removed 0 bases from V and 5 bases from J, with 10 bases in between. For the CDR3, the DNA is TGTGCCAGCTCACCACCTGGGGCCGGGGAGACCCAGTACTTC. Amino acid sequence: CASSPPGAGETQYF.

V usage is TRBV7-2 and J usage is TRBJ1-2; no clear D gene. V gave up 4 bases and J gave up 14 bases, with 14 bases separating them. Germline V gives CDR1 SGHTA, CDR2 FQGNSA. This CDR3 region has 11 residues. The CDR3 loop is CASSSDSTETF. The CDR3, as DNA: TGTGCCAGCAGCTCGGACTCTACCGAAACCTTC. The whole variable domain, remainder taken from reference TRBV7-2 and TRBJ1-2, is GAGVSQSPSNKVTEKGKDVELRCDPISGHTALYWYRQSLGQGLEFLIYFQGNSAPDKSGLPSDRFSAERTGGSVSTLTIQRTQQEDSAVYLCASSSDSTETFGSGTRLTVV.

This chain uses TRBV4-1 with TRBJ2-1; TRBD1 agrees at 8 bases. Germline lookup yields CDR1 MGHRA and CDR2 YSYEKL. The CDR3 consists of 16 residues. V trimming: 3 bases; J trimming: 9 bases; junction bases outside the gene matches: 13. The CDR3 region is CASSQPAGQGAGEQFF. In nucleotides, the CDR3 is TGCGCCAGCAGCCAGCCTGCGGGGCAGGGGGCGGGTGAGCAGTTCTTC.